The 16 T cell receptor beta chains reported below all come from one sample, sequenced in a study of neurological immune-mediated disorders. MiXCR, run by TCRdb on the 5' RACE reads, gives a single entry per CDR3 protein. In the table there are 25,000 to 35,000 distinct CDR3 sequences, approximately 1.6% of which are singletons. Source material: PBMCs. These receptors all come from a woman aged 25 to 39 with multiple sclerosis.

This clonotype came up many times. The chain carries TRBV28 and TRBJ1-4, with TRBD1 matching over 8 bases. The CDR3 is made up of 15 amino acids. J lost 4 bases, V lost 3 bases, and 4 bases had no gene match. Germline V lookup: CDR1 MDHEN, CDR2 SYDVKM. For the CDR3, the DNA is TGTGCCAGCAGTTTGGACAGGGCCCTTAATGAAAAACTGTTTTTT. Its translation is CASSLDRALNEKLFF.

This clonotype was picked up many times. The chain links TRBV25-1 to TRBJ1-1, with unresolved D. V shed 2 bases and J shed 9 bases, with 10 bases lying between them. The CDR3 is 12 amino acids. Per the germline V gene, CDR1 is MGHDK and CDR2 is SYGVNS. This CDR3 is CASSEGNSKAFF. CDR3 coding DNA: TGTGCCAGCAGTGAAGGGAACAGCAAAGCTTTCTTT.

This clonotype was counted at least ten times. The gene calls are TRBV4-1 and TRBJ2-7; D gene unclear. Germline CDR1 is MGHRA and CDR2 is YSYEKL. The CDR3 is 15 amino acids. V was clipped by 1 base and J by 6 bases, with 16 bases between them. The CDR3 DNA follows: TGCGCCAGCAGCCAAGTCCGAGGCCCCGGGTTCGAGCAGTACTTC. This gives the protein CASSQVRGPGFEQYF.

There are many counts of this clonotype. This chain uses TRBV10-3 with TRBJ1-4; 7 bases align to TRBD1. The CDR3 is made up of 14 amino acids. Germline values: CDR1 ENHRY, CDR2 SYGVKD. The trim removed 4 bases at V and 8 bases at J, leaving 7 bases unmatched. The CDR3 DNA follows: TGTGCCATCAGTGCGGGACAGTCGACAGAAAAACTGTTTTTT. This translates into CAISAGQSTEKLFF.

This clonotype was observed at least ten times. The chain links TRBV7-6 to TRBJ1-2; D gene uncertain. The CDR3 covers 14 residues. V lost 5 bases and J lost 4, with 14 bases in between. Germline V gene data show CDR1 as SGHVS and CDR2 as FNYEAQ. CDR3 nucleotide sequence: TGTGCCAGCAGCATGCAAGGAGGTGGCTATGGCTACACCTTC. This translates into CASSMQGGGYGYTF.

This clonotype was recorded many times. The rearrangement joins TRBV5-5 to TRBJ2-3; D uncertain. The V end was cut by 0 bases, the J end by 1 base, with 9 bases between. The germline CDR1 and CDR2 sequences are SGHKS and YYEKEE (reference sequence). The CDR3 has 15 amino acids. CDR3 loop: CASSLATARTDTQYF. The CDR3 nucleotides are TGTGCCAGCAGCTTGGCCACGGCCCGCACAGATACGCAGTATTTT. Using reference TRBV5-5 and TRBJ2-3 for the parts outside the CDR3, the full variable domain is DAGVTQSPTHLIKTRGQQVTLRCSPISGHKSVSWYQQVLGQGPQFIFQYYEKEERGRGNFPDRFSARQFPNYSSELNVNALLLGDSALYLCASSLATARTDTQYFGPGTRLTVL.

This clonotype was recorded many times. V gene TRBV12-3 or TRBV12-4 combines with J gene TRBJ2-7; the match to TRBD2 covers 8 bases. The CDR3 covers 14 residues. V trimming: 5 bases; J trimming: 6 bases; junction bases outside the gene matches: 9. The CDR3 region has the DNA TGTGCCAGCAGTCTCGGGACTAGGGCGTTCGAGCAGTACTTC. This codes for CASSLGTRAFEQYF.

This clonotype was counted many times. The V call is TRBV27, the J call TRBJ2-2; the D is unclear. Looked up from germline, CDR1 is MNHEY and CDR2 is SMNVEV (reference sequence). The CDR3 has 16 amino acids. Trimming cost V 2 bases and J 0 bases, with 10 bases left between them. The DNA of the CDR3 is TGTGCCAGCAGTTTAATTGCCAGTCCGAACACCGGGGAGCTGTTTTTT. Its protein is CASSLIASPNTGELFF.

This clonotype has ten or more counts. V is TRBV20-1 and J is TRBJ2-6; TRBD2 aligns across 13 bases. The CDR3 has 19 amino acids. The germline gives CDR1 DFQATT, CDR2 SNEGSKA (reference sequence). Losses at the gene ends were 0 bases for V and 0 bases for J; bases not matched to a gene: 5. This chain's CDR3 is CSARDPTSGGFSGANVLTF. The CDR3 bases are TGCAGTGCTAGAGACCCGACTAGCGGGGGGTTCTCTGGGGCCAACGTCCTGACTTTC.

This clonotype has at least ten counts. V is TRBV5-5 and J is TRBJ1-1, with 7 bases aligning to TRBD1. V gave up 2 bases and J gave up 11 bases; unmatched junction bases: 12. Germline-derived CDR1 and CDR2 are SGHKS and YYEKEE (reference sequence). This CDR3 contains 14 residues. This CDR3 reads CASSLGQVGVMAFF. In DNA form, the CDR3 reads TGTGCCAGCAGCTTAGGACAGGTGGGGGTTATGGCTTTCTTT.

This clonotype was observed many times. Germline is not matched at one junction end, which may reflect a read error. V is TRBV3-1 and J is TRBJ2-1, with D unclear. Per the germline V gene, CDR1 is LGHDT and CDR2 is YNNKEL (reference sequence). The CDR3 has 11 residues. In DNA form, the CDR3 reads TGTGCCAGCAGCCAAGACAACGAGCAGTTCTTC. Encoded protein: CASSQDNEQFF.

At least ten counts were recorded for this clonotype. J is TRBJ1-1 and V is TRBV15; D unclear. Trimming removed 0 bases at V and 4 bases at J, with 6 bases between. There are 13 residues in the CDR3. CDR1 and CDR2 (germline): LNHNV, YYDKDF (reference sequence). This CDR3 is CATSRDLGTEAFF. CDR3 DNA sequence: TGTGCCACCAGCAGAGATCTCGGCACTGAAGCTTTCTTT.

There are many counts of this clonotype. J is TRBJ2-7 and V is TRBV20-1; weak D call: TRBD2 (6 bases). V dropped 4 bases and J dropped 5 bases, with 18 bases sitting between them. Per the germline V gene, CDR1 is DFQATT and CDR2 is SNEGSKA (reference sequence). The CDR3 is 14 amino acids. CDR3 region: CSANLPTSNDEQYF. The CDR3 DNA follows: TGCAGTGCTAACCTACCGACTAGTAACGACGAGCAGTACTTC.

The table lists this clonotype with many counts. This chain connects TRBV9 to TRBJ1-2, with D uncertain. Trimming stripped 0 bases from V and 8 bases from J, with 8 bases between. This CDR3 has 12 amino acids. Germline lookup yields CDR1 SGDLS and CDR2 YYNGEE. CDR3 nucleotide sequence: TGTGCCAGCAGCGTAGGGGGTCGCGGCTACACCTTC. Amino acids: CASSVGGRGYTF.

This clonotype has only a few counts. V is TRBV6-6 and J is TRBJ2-7, with no clear D. Germline V CDR1 and CDR2: MNHNY, SVGAGI (reference sequence). This CDR3 is built from 13 residues. Trimming removed 8 bases at V and 2 bases at J, with 13 bases between. The CDR3 sequence: CASAPSYPYEQYF. CDR3 bases: TGTGCCAGCGCTCCCTCCTATCCCTACGAGCAGTACTTC.

This clonotype was seen at least ten times. This chain joins TRBV12-3 or TRBV12-4 and TRBJ1-1, with D unresolved. V lost 5 bases and J 0 bases, leaving 13 bases between the germline ends. CDR3 length: 15 amino acids. The CDR3 loop is CASSPRSSLNTEAFF. The DNA for the CDR3 is TGTGCCAGCAGTCCCCGCAGTTCCTTGAACACTGAAGCTTTCTTT.